Below, one T cell receptor (beta chain) is given with its context. Antigen specificity is unknown. These data are taken from a study of shared clonotypes between healthy human individuals. Study-wide points: The authors sampled blood alone, and tissue repertoires likely differ.

Sequencing was performed with immunoSEQ multiplex PCR; in TCRdb, only in-frame clones are kept and a portion is missing. The data show around 2.3 million clones, approximately 94% seen once. The germline gives CDR1 LGHNA, CDR2 YSLEER. This CDR3 has 14 residues. V lost 1 base and J lost 7, with 11 bases in between. This sequence originates from a man between 18 and 29 years old in good health. Sequencing input: naive CD4+ T cells sorted from blood. Subset denoted: CD45RA+ positively selected. The chain uses TRBV4-3 and TRBJ1-5; D gene ambiguous. CDR3 coding DNA: TGCGCCAGCAGCCAAGTAGCGAGAGTCCAGCCCCAGCATTTT. It codes for CASSQVARVQPQHF.